This TCR beta chain was retrieved from a study of post-analysis software for immune sequencing data. Findings of the study overall: Relative to controls, patients had five TRBV segments at higher frequency, with TRBV5-6, TRBV5-1 and TRBV20-1 among these.

This CDR3 region has 15 residues. Germline-derived CDR1 and CDR2 are SNHLY and FYNNEI. V gave up 6 bases and J gave up 7 bases, with 22 bases separating them. Carried by the TCR beta cDNA libraries were unique molecular identifiers. TCRdb re-derived calls from the PCR reads in MiXCR, one entry per CDR3 protein. The profile shows about 430,000 distinct CDR3 sequences, about 39% of them singletons. This clonotype was seen only a few times. Its antigen is as yet unknown. This clonotype originated in a girl between 2 and 10 years old with multiple sclerosis. The sequenced sample was blood. The chain joins TRBV2 to TRBJ2-7, with unresolved D. The CDR3 is CASRTQILSYNEQYF. Here the CDR3 DNA reads TGTGCCAGCAGGACACAAATCCTCTCCTACAATGAGCAGTACTTC.